This TCR beta chain was documented in a study of CDR3 diversity in severe acne. The ends lost 8 bases at V and 4 bases at J; junction bases unmatched: 5. CDR1 and CDR2 from the germline V gene are WNHNN and SYGVQD (reference sequence). The CDR3 is 13 residues long. TCRdb re-analysed the PCR reads in MiXCR, keeping a single row per CDR3 protein. Among approximately 77,000 distinct CDR3 sequences listed, around 54% were seen once. The chain is built from TRBV10-1 and TRBJ2-7; TRBD2 aligns across 10 bases. The source is a male donor with severe acne vulgaris. The specimen sequenced was blood. The CDR3 coding sequence is TGCGCCAGCTCAGCGGGAGGGTTATACGAGCAGTACTTC. It specifies CASSAGGLYEQYF.